These 17 T cell receptor beta chains originate from one sample sequenced in a study of OX40 agonist ivuxolimab in advanced cancers. Profiling relied on immunoSEQ multiplex PCR, and the TCRdb table lists in-frame clones only, not all of them. Here the sample spans approximately 81,000 clones, around 90% being singletons. The sequences come from CD4+ or CD8+ T cells sorted from blood, collected in a trial of the OX40 agonist ivuxolimab. Source of these receptors: an adult with an advanced solid tumor such as melanoma, head and neck, liver or kidney cancer.

This chain links TRBV9 with TRBJ2-1, with D perhaps TRBD2 (6 bases). The CDR3 covers 14 residues. Germline V lookup: CDR1 SGDLS, CDR2 YYNGEE. V gave up 3 bases and J gave up 2 bases, with 9 bases separating them. The CDR3 sequence is CASSAEGAYNEQFF. CDR3 in DNA: TGTGCCAGCAGCGCGGAGGGTGCCTACAATGAGCAGTTCTTC.

The V and J genes are TRBV9 and TRBJ2-3, with 8 bases aligning to TRBD1. Germline-derived CDR1 and CDR2 are SGDLS and YYNGEE. The V gene end was trimmed by 2 bases and the J gene end by 4 bases; junction bases not matched to a gene: 15. This CDR3 region has 18 residues. CDR3 nucleotides: TGTGCCAGCAGCGTCCCTCTGATACAGGGGGTCGAAGCAGATACGCAGTATTTT. It is translated as CASSVPLIQGVEADTQYF. The full variable domain, its missing parts supplied by reference TRBV9 and TRBJ2-3, is DSGVTQTPKHLITATGQRVTLRCSPRSGDLSVYWYQQSLDQGLQFLIQYYNGEERAKGNILERFSAQQFPDLHSELNLSSLELGDSALYFCASSVPLIQGVEADTQYFGPGTRLTVL.

This CDR3 is CASSQDLGNTIYF. CDR3 nucleotides: TGCGCCAGCAGCCAAGATTTGGGAAACACCATATATTTT. The chain links TRBV4-3 to TRBJ1-3; no reliable D call. Trimming removed 0 bases from V and 4 bases from J, with 4 bases in between. This CDR3 has 13 residues. Germline V CDR1 and CDR2: LGHNA, YSLEER.

The V call is TRBV9, the J call TRBJ2-1; D remains ambiguous. The V end lost 3 bases, the J end lost 7 bases, and 5 bases lay between the germline ends. Germline V gene lookup returns CDR1 SGDLS and CDR2 YYNGEE. The CDR3 is 11 residues long. In nucleotides, the CDR3 is TGTGCCAGCAGCGGATGGAATGAGCAGTTCTTC. This translates into CASSGWNEQFF.

The rearrangement joins TRBV5-1 to TRBJ2-7; 8 nucleotides agree with TRBD1. CDR3 length: 16 amino acids. Trimming at V came to 3 bases and at J to 0 bases, leaving 8 bases not matched to a gene. Germline lookup yields CDR1 SGHRS and CDR2 YFSETQ. CDR3 sequence: CASSWGGQGSSYEQYF. The CDR3 coding sequence is TGCGCCAGCAGCTGGGGCGGACAGGGAAGCTCCTACGAGCAGTACTTC.

This chain links TRBV7-2 with TRBJ1-5; D might be TRBD1 (6 bases). This CDR3 comprises 16 residues. V lost 1 base to trimming and J lost 3 bases, with 13 bases between them. The V gene's germline CDR1 is SGHTA and CDR2 FQGNSA. CDR3 protein: CASSLVGTNNNQPQHF. The CDR3 DNA is TGTGCCAGCAGCTTAGTGGGGACAAACAACAATCAGCCCCAGCATTTT.

Here the CDR3 reads CASSLDASKWTEAFF. In DNA form, the CDR3 reads TGCGCCAGCAGCTTGGACGCGTCTAAATGGACTGAAGCTTTCTTT. The chain carries TRBV5-1 and TRBJ1-1; D is uncertain. Per the germline V gene, CDR1 is SGHRS and CDR2 is YFSETQ. V dropped 0 bases and J dropped 5 bases, with 14 bases sitting between them. The CDR3 is 15 residues long.

The chain links TRBV6-4 to TRBJ2-1, with D hard to call. CDR1 and CDR2 (germline): MRHNA, SNTAGT. V was trimmed by 0 bases and J by 6 bases, leaving 9 bases between them. The CDR3 has 14 amino acids. CDR3 DNA: TGTGCCAGCAGTGACTCTTGGCAGGCCAATGAGCAGTTCTTC. It translates to CASSDSWQANEQFF.

The chain combines TRBV5-1 with TRBJ2-3, with TRBD1 as a possible D gene (7 bases). Germline V CDR1 and CDR2: SGHRS, YFSETQ. CDR3 length: 13 residues. V was clipped by 3 bases and J by 6 bases, with 11 bases between them. CDR3 sequence: CASSSRGADTQYF. The CDR3 DNA reads as TGCGCCAGCAGCTCCAGGGGGGCGGATACGCAGTATTTT. Filled out from reference TRBV5-1 and TRBJ2-3, the complete variable domain reads KAGVTQTPRYLIKTRGQQVTLSCSPISGHRSVSWYQQTPGQGLQFLFEYFSETQRNKGNFPGRFSGRQFSNSRSEMNVSTLELGDSALYLCASSSRGADTQYFGPGTRLTVL.

V usage is TRBV6-5 and J usage is TRBJ1-2; D is unclear. V was trimmed by 8 bases and J by 8 bases, leaving 24 bases between them. The germline gives CDR1 MNHEY, CDR2 SVGAGI. The CDR3 runs 15 residues. The CDR3 spells CASFKVPEPMIGYTF. The CDR3 DNA follows: TGTGCCAGCTTTAAAGTCCCGGAACCGATGATAGGCTACACCTTC.

CDR3 nucleotides: TGTGCCAGCTTTATTTTTTCAGATACGCAGTATTTT. It codes for CASFIFSDTQYF. This chain uses TRBV6-1 with TRBJ2-3; D unresolved. V gave up 8 bases and J gave up 4 bases, with 10 bases separating them. Looked up from germline, CDR1 is MNHNS and CDR2 is SASEGT. The CDR3 is 12 residues long.

The rearrangement uses TRBV4-1 and TRBJ2-7, with 10 bases aligning to TRBD1. The CDR3 consists of 19 residues. CDR1 and CDR2 from the germline V gene are MGHRA and YSYEKL. Trimming cost V 3 bases and J 2 bases; bases outside gene matches: 16. The CDR3 DNA reads as TGCGCCAGCAGCCATAGCCGGGACAGGGGTAGCAGGGGAACCTACGAGCAGTACTTC. Residues: CASSHSRDRGSRGTYEQYF.

The rearrangement uses TRBV5-1 and TRBJ1-4; no clear D. Trimming stripped 1 base from V and 7 bases from J, with 17 bases between. CDR1 SGHRS and CDR2 YFSETQ come from the germline V gene. The length of the CDR3 is 16 residues. The CDR3 DNA follows: TGCGCCAGCAGCTTGTACGGGTTCGAGGGTGGTGAAAAACTGTTTTTT. This gives the protein CASSLYGFEGGEKLFF.

The J gene is TRBJ2-2, the V gene TRBV5-5; perhaps TRBD1 as D (5 bases). The CDR3 has 13 residues. CDR1 and CDR2 from the germline V gene are SGHKS and YYEKEE (reference sequence). V lost 4 bases and J 6 bases, leaving 10 bases between the germline ends. The chain's CDR3 is CASSPGPSGELFF. CDR3 sequence (DNA): TGTGCCAGCAGCCCAGGGCCCTCCGGGGAGCTGTTTTTT.

This chain links TRBV5-6 with TRBJ1-4, with 7 nucleotides matching TRBD1. V trimming: 7 bases; J trimming: 11 bases; junction bases outside the gene matches: 17. The CDR3 covers 15 residues. The germline V gene has CDR1 SGHDT and CDR2 YYEEEE. The chain's CDR3 is CASASYGTAGLKLFF. Here the CDR3 DNA reads TGTGCCAGCGCCTCTTACGGGACAGCAGGCTTGAAACTGTTTTTT.

This clone has just one count. V gene TRBV5-4 combines with J gene TRBJ2-3; TRBD1 is a possible D gene (6 bases). Per the germline V gene, CDR1 is SGHNT and CDR2 is YYREEE (reference sequence). This CDR3 has 14 residues. V lost 2 bases, J lost 4 bases, and 11 bases lay in between. DNA for the CDR3: TGTGCCAGCAGCTTATGGACAGCCCCAGATACGCAGTATTTT. This sequence encodes CASSLWTAPDTQYF.

The V and J genes are TRBV5-1 and TRBJ2-3; D is perhaps TRBD2 (6 bases). The length of the CDR3 is 14 residues. Germline CDR1 is SGHRS and CDR2 is YFSETQ. V lost 4 bases and J lost 3, with 12 bases in between. CDR3 nucleotide sequence: TGCGCCAGCAGCCTAGGGACTGTTACAGATACGCAGTATTTT. As protein: CASSLGTVTDTQYF.